One and the same sample provided the 5 T cell receptor beta chains below, sequenced in a study of blood T cell repertoires in COVID-19. Clones were sequenced by immunoSEQ multiplex PCR, and TCRdb holds only the in-frame ones, with some missing. The repertoire holds around 250,000 clones, about 91% seen once, with more than 1% in the top ten. The sequencing sample was made of PBMCs or T cells enriched from blood (not recorded which). The receptors here all came from a human donor in a cohort exposed to, infected with or recovered from COVID-19 (not recorded which). The donor label of this sample is uncertain.

The chain has TRBV19 and TRBJ1-5; 9 nucleotides line up with TRBD1. J was trimmed by 0 bases and V by 4 bases; bases with no gene match: 19. The germline gives CDR1 LNHDA, CDR2 SQIVND (reference sequence). The CDR3 consists of 21 residues. CDR3 sequence reads: CASSTPYVWDRERDSNQPQHF. The CDR3, as DNA: TGTGCCAGTAGTACCCCCTACGTTTGGGACAGGGAGCGGGATAGCAATCAGCCCCAGCATTTT.

The gene calls are TRBV27 and TRBJ2-1; a weak D match, TRBD1 (6 bases). The germline V gene encodes CDR1 MNHEY and CDR2 SMNVEV (reference sequence). V lost 0 bases, J lost 1 base, and 10 bases lay in between. This CDR3 contains 16 residues. CDR3 amino acids: CASSLSEGESYNEQFF. The CDR3 bases are TGTGCCAGCAGTTTATCTGAGGGGGAGTCCTACAATGAGCAGTTCTTC.

The table lists this clone with a count of one. V and J are TRBV6-1 and TRBJ1-4; a weak D match, TRBD1 (5 bases). Trimming shortened V by 3 bases and J by 8 bases, and 10 bases separated the two germline ends. Germline V CDR1 and CDR2: MNHNS, SASEGT. The CDR3 contains 13 residues. The CDR3 reads CASSDRVREKLFF. The DNA of the CDR3 is TGTGCCAGCAGTGACAGGGTGAGGGAAAAACTGTTTTTT.

The chain is built from TRBV7-9 and TRBJ1-1, with 7 bases matching TRBD1. The CDR3 spans 17 residues. V lost 6 bases to trimming and J lost 2 bases; unmatched junction nucleotides: 15. The germline CDR1 and CDR2 sequences are SEHNR and FQNEAQ (reference sequence). The CDR3 loop reads CASRYNSPGTANTEAFF. DNA for the CDR3: TGTGCCAGCAGGTATAACTCTCCCGGGACAGCCAACACTGAAGCTTTCTTT.

V and J are TRBV20-1 and TRBJ2-7, with 7 bases fitting TRBD2. Germline-derived CDR1 and CDR2 are DFQATT and SNEGSKA (reference sequence). CDR3 length: 14 residues. The V and J ends lost 3 bases and 2 bases, in that order; junction bases with no gene match: 7. The CDR3 loop is CSASISSGTYEQYF. Written as DNA, the CDR3 is TGCAGTGCTAGTATATCTAGCGGAACCTACGAGCAGTACTTC.